This TCR beta chain derives from a study of shared clonotypes between healthy human individuals. TCRdb's table, derived via immunoSEQ multiplex PCR, lists solely in-frame clones and lacks some. The sample carries some 1 million clones, 70% to 80% recorded once. This CDR3 region has 13 residues. V was shortened by 1 base and J by 9 bases, with 13 bases between the two germline ends. Germline V CDR1 and CDR2: MNHNS, SASEGT. This rearrangement joins TRBV6-1 to TRBJ2-7, with D possibly being TRBD1 (5 bases). The sequencing input was memory CD4+ T cells sorted from blood. Subset specified: CD45RA-negative fraction. The TCR sequence derives from a man between 18 and 35 years old in good health. The CDR3 nucleotides read TGTGCCAGCAGTGAAGGGGGCACTAAGACGCAGTACTTC. It yields the protein CASSEGGTKTQYF.